These 28 T cell receptor beta chains originate from one sample sequenced in a study of T cells in Graves' hyperthyroidism and ophthalmopathy. What was amplified from RNA transcripts were TCR beta CDR3 regions. RT-PCR in the first round (using the HTBI primer set) targeted the TCR CDR3. TCRdb analysed the multiplex PCR reads with MiXCR anew, one entry per CDR3 protein. The table has fewer than 700,000 distinct CDR3 sequences, roughly 18% seen once. The sample consisted of blood. The receptor source for this set is a woman between 18 and 30 years old with Graves' ophthalmopathy.

The rearrangement links TRBV20-1 to TRBJ2-7; TRBD2 matches at 8 bases. The V gene's germline CDR1 is DFQATT and CDR2 SNEGSKA (reference sequence). This CDR3 is built from 12 residues. V dropped 4 bases and J dropped 3; count of bases not matched to a gene: 2. The CDR3 region has the DNA TGCAGTGCTAAGACTAGCGACTACGAGCAGTACTTC. Its protein is CSAKTSDYEQYF.

This rearrangement joins TRBV9 to TRBJ1-1; the D gene is possibly TRBD1 (6 bases). The germline V gene has CDR1 SGDLS and CDR2 YYNGEE. CDR3 size: 13 residues. V was clipped by 7 bases and J by 4 bases, with 14 bases between them. CDR3 loop: CASGRQVITEAFF. DNA for the CDR3: TGTGCCAGCGGTCGACAGGTAATCACTGAAGCTTTCTTT.

This clonotype came up many times. This sequence joins TRBV30 and TRBJ1-1, with D perhaps TRBD1 (6 bases). Trimming cost V 0 bases and J 1 base, with 9 bases left between them. This CDR3 is built from 14 residues. CDR1 and CDR2 (germline): GTSNPN, SVGIG (reference sequence). The CDR3 protein is CAWSVRTENTEAFF. The CDR3 coding sequence is TGTGCCTGGAGTGTAAGGACAGAGAACACTGAAGCTTTCTTT. The full variable domain, in which reference TRBV30 and TRBJ1-1 provide the parts outside the CDR3, is SQTIHQWPATLVQPVGSPLSLECTVEGTSNPNLYWYRQAAGRGLQLLFYSVGIGQISSEVPQNLSASRPQDRQFILSSKKLLLSDSGFYLCAWSVRTENTEAFFGQGTRLTVV.

The chain combines TRBV19 with TRBJ1-5; perhaps TRBD1 as D (6 bases). Looked up from germline, CDR1 is LNHDA and CDR2 is SQIVND (reference sequence). The CDR3 runs to 17 residues. V gave up 3 bases and J gave up 0 bases, with 15 bases separating them. CDR3 bases: TGTGCCAGTAGTATTACGGGGGGCGGGTATAGCAATCAGCCCCAGCATTTT. Its translation: CASSITGGGYSNQPQHF.

This clonotype was detected only a few times. This sequence joins TRBV19 and TRBJ2-4, with 8 bases identical to TRBD2. In germline, CDR1 is LNHDA, CDR2 SQIVND (reference sequence). The V segment lost 1 base and the J segment 0 bases; nucleotides outside the gene matches: 14. The CDR3 consists of 20 residues. The CDR3 region is CASSIAKDSIAGSAKNIQYF. The DNA for the CDR3 is TGTGCCAGTAGTATAGCAAAGGACAGCATAGCGGGGTCAGCCAAAAACATTCAGTACTTC. The complete variable domain, with remaining parts taken from reference TRBV19 and TRBJ2-4, reads DGGITQSPKYLFRKEGQNVTLSCEQNLNHDAMYWYRQDPGQGLRLIYYSQIVNDFQKGDIAEGYSVSREKKESFPLTVTSAQKNPTAFYLCASSIAKDSIAGSAKNIQYFGAGTRLSVL.

The V and J genes are TRBV5-4 and TRBJ2-3, with TRBD1 matching 8 bases. Germline lookup yields CDR1 SGHNT and CDR2 YYREEE (reference sequence). The CDR3 is 16 amino acids. The J segment lost 3 bases and the V segment lost 2 bases, leaving 8 bases of the junction unmatched. CDR3 DNA sequence: TGTGCCAGCAGCTTACAGGGGGTATCCGAAACAGATACGCAGTATTTT. Amino acids: CASSLQGVSETDTQYF.

The chain is built from TRBV20-1 and TRBJ2-1, with TRBD2 matching 12 bases. This CDR3 has 16 amino acids. Unmatched junction bases numbered 8, after V lost 6 bases and J lost 2 bases. CDR1 is DFQATT, CDR2 SNEGSKA, per germline (reference sequence). CDR3 in amino acids: CSARGPSGGAYNEQFF. CDR3 in DNA: TGCAGTGCCCGAGGGCCTAGCGGGGGGGCCTACAATGAGCAGTTCTTC.

This clonotype was counted ten times or more. V and J are TRBV28 and TRBJ2-3; 9 nucleotides align to TRBD2. There are 14 residues in the CDR3. Trimming removed 7 bases from V and 7 bases from J; junction bases left unmatched: 9. Germline V gene sequence: CDR1 MDHEN, CDR2 SYDVKM. CDR3 amino acids: CASTGREGVHTQYF. The CDR3 DNA follows: TGTGCCAGCACCGGGCGGGAGGGCGTACATACGCAGTATTTT.

This sequence joins TRBV11-2 and TRBJ1-2, with TRBD1 matching 8 bases. Germline trimming cut 5 bases from V and 6 bases from J; bases unmatched to any gene: 11. The V gene's germline CDR1 is SGHAT and CDR2 FQNNGV. The CDR3 is 15 amino acids. The CDR3 DNA follows: TGTGCCAGCAGCCTAAATATGGGACAGGCGGATGGCTACACCTTC. It yields the protein CASSLNMGQADGYTF.

The J gene is TRBJ1-2, the V gene TRBV27, with 7 bases lining up with TRBD1. The CDR3 consists of 15 residues. J gave up 4 bases and V 2 bases, and 7 bases lay outside the gene matches. Germline loops: CDR1 MNHEY, CDR2 SMNVEV (reference sequence). The CDR3 region has the DNA TGTGCCAGCAGTTTACGAAGAGGGGGCGGCTATGGCTACACCTTC. This translates into CASSLRRGGGYGYTF.

This clonotype was counted at least ten times. The V call is TRBV20-1, the J call TRBJ2-3, with 12 positions matching TRBD2. Germline V gene lookup returns CDR1 DFQATT and CDR2 SNEGSKA (reference sequence). This CDR3 is built from 14 residues. Unmatched junction bases numbered 6, after V lost 8 bases and J lost 3 bases. The CDR3 loop reads CSYASGGATDTQYF. Written as DNA, the CDR3 is TGCAGTTATGCTAGCGGGGGGGCGACAGATACGCAGTATTTT.

The chain combines TRBV2 with TRBJ2-7, with D unresolved. V was pared by 2 bases and J by 8 bases, with 10 bases between. CDR3 length: 12 amino acids. CDR1 SNHLY and CDR2 FYNNEI come from the germline V gene. CDR3 sequence reads: CASSEQFGQQYF. The CDR3 DNA follows: TGTGCCAGCAGTGAACAATTTGGTCAGCAGTACTTC.

This clonotype was seen ten or more times. This chain connects TRBV2 to TRBJ2-3; 14 nucleotides agree with TRBD2. Germline V gives CDR1 SNHLY, CDR2 FYNNEI. V lost 6 bases and J lost 2; bases outside the gene matches: 7. This CDR3 has 17 residues. The CDR3 coding sequence is TGTGCCAGCAGAGCGGGGACTAGCGGGAGAACCACAGATACGCAGTATTTT. Its translation is CASRAGTSGRTTDTQYF.

This clonotype has only one observation. This rearrangement joins TRBV5-4 to TRBJ2-3; 8 nucleotides line up with TRBD2. The CDR3 runs to 16 residues. With V trimmed by 4 bases and J by 4 bases, 11 bases remained unmatched. Looked up from germline, CDR1 is SGHNT and CDR2 is YYREEE (reference sequence). CDR3: CASSAFGRGVSDTQYF. The CDR3 bases are TGTGCCAGCAGCGCCTTCGGGCGGGGGGTTTCAGATACGCAGTATTTT.

Many counts were recorded for this clonotype. This chain joins TRBV6-1 and TRBJ2-3; D perhaps matches TRBD1 (7 bases). V dropped 5 bases and J dropped 6 bases, with 18 bases sitting between them. CDR1 and CDR2 (germline): MNHNS, SASEGT. CDR3 length equals 15 residues. The CDR3 loop reads CASSSGQEEGDTQYF. The DNA of the CDR3 is TGTGCCAGCAGTTCAGGACAGGAGGAGGGGGATACGCAGTATTTT.

As regards this clonotype: This may come from a read error, since a much larger clone is one base off. V and J are TRBV9 and TRBJ1-1; a weak D match, TRBD1 (6 bases). The CDR3 is made up of 15 amino acids. CDR1 is SGDLS, CDR2 YYNGEE, per germline. CDR3 protein: CASSPRGGPDTGAFF. The CDR3 DNA follows: TGTGCCAGCAGCCCCCGGGGGGGCCCTGACACTGGAGCTTTCTTT.

V is TRBV12-5 and J is TRBJ2-7, with D perhaps TRBD1 (5 bases). Looked up from germline, CDR1 is LGHNT and CDR2 is FRNRAP. V was trimmed by 7 bases and J by 1 base, leaving 17 bases between them. The CDR3 runs to 15 residues. The CDR3 nucleotides are TGTGCTAGTGCTAACCTAGAAGGGGTTTCCTACGAGCAGTACTTC. It yields the protein CASANLEGVSYEQYF.

This clonotype was observed many times. The chain links TRBV28 to TRBJ1-1, with a possible D match to TRBD1 (5 bases). This CDR3 comprises 14 residues. V lost 2 bases and J lost 4, with 11 bases in between. Germline CDR1 reads MDHEN; CDR2 reads SYDVKM. The CDR3 DNA is TGTGCCAGCAGTTTACCACAGGACGGCACTGAAGCTTTCTTT. Translated: CASSLPQDGTEAFF. The full variable domain, its missing parts supplied by reference TRBV28 and TRBJ1-1, is DVKVTQSSRYLVKRTGEKVFLECVQDMDHENMFWYRQDPGLGLRLIYFSYDVKMKEKGDIPEGYSVSREKKERFSLILESASTNQTSMYLCASSLPQDGTEAFFGQGTRLTVV.

This clonotype was observed many times. The chain uses TRBV4-1 and TRBJ2-7, with D perhaps being TRBD1 or TRBD2 (5 bases each). Looked up from germline, CDR1 is MGHRA and CDR2 is YSYEKL. V was cut by 2 bases and J by 5 bases, with 10 bases left in between. The CDR3 totals 13 residues. The CDR3 here is CASSQTGTNEQYF. CDR3 sequence (DNA): TGCGCCAGCAGCCAAACGGGGACCAACGAGCAGTACTTC.

Many counts were recorded for this clonotype. The V and J genes are TRBV12-3 or TRBV12-4 and TRBJ2-2; 16 nucleotides line up with TRBD2. The CDR3 consists of 23 residues. Trimming at V came to 5 bases and at J to 3 bases, leaving 21 bases not matched to a gene. CDR3 DNA sequence: TGTGCCAGCAGTGCCCAACAGAATTCCGGGACTAGCGGGAGGGCCAGGGACACCGGGGAGCTGTTTTTT. The encoded protein is CASSAQQNSGTSGRARDTGELFF.

This clonotype was found once. The chain is built from TRBV7-3 and TRBJ2-5; TRBD2 matches at 14 bases. Unmatched junction bases numbered 14, after V lost 11 bases and J lost 3 bases. Germline values: CDR1 SGHTA, CDR2 FQGTGA. The CDR3 has 17 amino acids. In DNA, the CDR3 is TGTGCCGTTGCGGGGGTAATGGGACTAGCGGGGGAAGAGACCCAGTACTTC. This translates into CAVAGVMGLAGEETQYF.

This clonotype has just a few counts. V gene TRBV6-2 or TRBV6-3 combines with J gene TRBJ2-1; 11 nucleotides match TRBD1. Germline values: CDR1 MNHEY, CDR2 SVGEGT. This CDR3 comprises 19 residues. Trimming removed 2 bases from V and 3 bases from J; junction bases left unmatched: 12. The CDR3 here is CASSYHISPGTGGYNEQFF. The CDR3 DNA is TGTGCCAGCAGTTACCACATATCGCCCGGGACAGGGGGCTACAATGAGCAGTTCTTC.

The chain uses TRBV10-2 and TRBJ1-1, with D tentatively TRBD1 (6 bases). Trimming took off 1 base at V and 8 bases at J, with 8 bases between the two ends. Germline V gene lookup returns CDR1 WSHSY and CDR2 SAAADI. CDR3 length: 12 residues. CDR3 sequence reads: CASSEYQGEAFF. For the CDR3, the DNA is TGCGCCAGCAGTGAGTATCAGGGGGAAGCTTTCTTT.

For this clonotype: A much larger clone differs by one base, so this may be a read error. This chain links TRBV11-2 with TRBJ2-2, with D perhaps matching TRBD2 (6 bases). Deletions cut 5 bases from V and 4 bases from J, with 14 bases between. The CDR3 is 15 residues long. Germline-derived CDR1 and CDR2 are SGHAT and FQNNGV. CDR3 DNA: TGTGCCAGCAGCCTTATGGGGGGAACCACCGGGGAGCTGTTTTTT. Its protein is CASSLMGGTTGELFF.

This clonotype has ten or more counts. The V and J genes are TRBV20-1 and TRBJ2-3; maybe TRBD1 (6 bases). The CDR3 consists of 14 residues. The ends were cut back, 7 bases at V and 3 bases at J, with 17 bases in the middle. Germline assignment: CDR1 DFQATT and CDR2 SNEGSKA (reference sequence). The CDR3 spells CSESYRVGTDTQYF. The CDR3 coding sequence is TGCAGTGAGAGTTACAGGGTTGGAACAGATACGCAGTATTTT.

This clonotype was seen a few times. The chain carries TRBV4-1 and TRBJ2-7; D perhaps matches TRBD2 (7 bases). The germline V and J ends were trimmed by 6 bases and 1 base, with 13 bases remaining between them. This CDR3 spans 14 amino acids. The germline V gene encodes CDR1 MGHRA and CDR2 YSYEKL. CDR3 bases: TGCGCCAGCAGTGGGGGGGGCGCGTCCTACGAGCAGTACTTC. This codes for CASSGGGASYEQYF.

The table lists this clonotype with a few counts. V usage is TRBV5-1 and J usage is TRBJ2-7; 8 bases match TRBD2. Trimming cost V 0 bases and J 4 bases; bases outside gene matches: 6. The CDR3 has 15 amino acids. Germline values: CDR1 SGHRS, CDR2 YFSETQ. CDR3 loop: CASSLGGSGMYEQYF. The CDR3 DNA sequence: TGCGCCAGCAGCTTGGGGGGTAGCGGGATGTACGAGCAGTACTTC.

Ten or more counts support this clonotype. The V and J genes are TRBV6-1 and TRBJ2-2, with 8 bases lining up with TRBD2. Trimming cost V 5 bases and J 1 base; bases outside gene matches: 6. The CDR3 totals 16 residues. Germline values: CDR1 MNHNS, CDR2 SASEGT. The CDR3, as DNA: TGTGCCAGCAGTTCTTTACTAGCGGTGAACACCGGGGAGCTGTTTTTT. This gives the protein CASSSLLAVNTGELFF.